This TCR beta chain was obtained from a study of neoadjuvant anti-PD-1 for oral cavity cancer. General observations from the study: Pretreatment Treg/Th17 ratio correlated inversely with post-treatment tumor clonality.

Described time point: after neoadjuvant nivolumab, at surgical resection. These oral cavity squamous cell carcinomas were HPV-negative and locally advanced. About this clone: No antigen is known for it.

Profiled with immunoSEQ multiplex PCR; TCRdb holds only in-frame clones, not every one. The data show about 23,000 clones, with 25% to 35% seen just once and about a sixth held by the top ten. The sequence came from a person aged 40-85 years with oral cavity squamous cell carcinoma. Sequencing was performed on tumor tissue, taken after nivolumab (anti-PD-1) treatment.

The CDR3 DNA reads as TGCGCCAGCAGCTTGGGGACAGGGAGCAATCAGCCCCAGCATTTT. Protein product: CASSLGTGSNQPQHF. The chain carries TRBV5-1 and TRBJ1-5; 8 bases line up with TRBD1. CDR1 and CDR2 from the germline V gene are SGHRS and YFSETQ. The CDR3 totals 15 residues. The ends lost 0 bases at V and 1 base at J; junction bases unmatched: 0.